This T cell receptor beta chain was sequenced in a study of blood T cell repertoires in COVID-19. Method: immunoSEQ multiplex PCR; TCRdb's copy keeps in-frame clones and lacks some. The sample contains 200,000 to 250,000 clones, over 90% of which appear only once. Germline V lookup: CDR1 SGHRS, CDR2 YFSETQ. The CDR3 has 15 residues. Trimming removed 5 bases from V and 5 bases from J; junction bases left unmatched: 8. J is TRBJ1-1 and V is TRBV5-1; 11 bases map to TRBD1. Sequenced: peripheral blood. This clonotype was obtained from a man aged 25-45 years with COVID-19, enrolled during active disease. This CDR3 is CASRPGGTGGTEAFF. CDR3 bases: TGCGCCAGCAGACCCGGCGGGACAGGGGGGACTGAAGCTTTCTTT.